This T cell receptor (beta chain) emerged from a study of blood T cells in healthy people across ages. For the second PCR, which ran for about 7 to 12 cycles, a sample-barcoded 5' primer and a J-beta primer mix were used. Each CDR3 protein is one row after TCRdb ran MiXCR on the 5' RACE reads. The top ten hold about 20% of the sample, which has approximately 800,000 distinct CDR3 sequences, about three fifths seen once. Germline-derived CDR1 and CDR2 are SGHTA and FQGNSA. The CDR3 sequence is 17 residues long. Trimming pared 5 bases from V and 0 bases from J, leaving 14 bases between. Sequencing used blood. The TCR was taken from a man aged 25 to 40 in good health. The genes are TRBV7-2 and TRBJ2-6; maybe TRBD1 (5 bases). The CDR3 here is CASSLGVQSSGANVLTF. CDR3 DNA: TGTGCCAGCAGCCTAGGGGTACAGTCCTCTGGGGCCAACGTCCTGACTTTC. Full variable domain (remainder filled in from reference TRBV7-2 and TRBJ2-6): GAGVSQSPSNKVTEKGKDVELRCDPISGHTALYWYRQSLGQGLEFLIYFQGNSAPDKSGLPSDRFSAERTGGSVSTLTIQRTQQEDSAVYLCASSLGVQSSGANVLTFGAGSRLTVL.